The TCR beta chain under discussion was sequenced for a study of cytomegalovirus exposure and HLA in healthy donors (dated by TCRdb to about 2017). A note on the overall study: In an earlier analysis of 587 of the donors, 250 to 350 Gb of sequence data and just under 120 million unique TCR beta sequences from roughly 180 million T cells were reported. Besides the first cohort of around 670 subjects, a separate validation cohort made up of over 100 different subjects was used. In an earlier analysis of 587 of the donors, high-throughput TCR beta sequencing was used to judge whether each TCR beta V gene segment behaved as functional or pseudogenic. Donor age, sex, ethnicity and CMV serostatus were collected together with the repertoire data. To predict cytomegalovirus infection status, the study combined high-throughput TCR immunosequencing, statistical association of individual TCRs with disease status, and machine learning. Every discovery cohort repertoire had been produced on one sequencing platform. Of the roughly 400 genotyped donors, 81% fell in the genetic ancestry cluster associated with self-reported Caucasian donors. Five DR-DQ haplotypes were treated as single units for association and clustering because of strong linkage in the cohort. In a later analysis, previously published TCR beta repertoires from 550 to 750 donors were re-analyzed and high-resolution HLA genotyping was added so that TCR occurrence patterns could be studied. HLA typing covered class I and class II loci at four-digit resolution. The T cell repertoires of some 700 subjects were profiled by immunosequencing and related to cytomegalovirus serostatus. The study aimed to test whether signatures of past pathogen exposure could be identified by cataloging public T cell receptors. Roughly 300 gigabases of sequencing data and approximately 93 million unique TCR sequences were included in an early release covering about 700 HLA-typed donors. Genome-wide SNP genotypes for about 65% of the roughly 670 donors were used in a later genetic analysis, which treated that subset as a discovery cohort. Typing coverage differed by locus: A, B, C, DRB1 and DQB1 were typed in about 629-640 donors, DQA1 in approximately 520, DPA1 in some 570, and DPB1 in approximately 450. Rather than using new phenotypic data, the later analysis identified candidate immune exposures from TCR beta sequences and from how often those sequences occurred across donors. Across approximately 420 genotyped donors of the cohort, an average of roughly 250,000 unique TCR beta nucleotide sequences per donor were sequenced, and approximately 17% of those sequences were non-productive. Broader findings and caveats from the paper: The study gave a list of under 200 TCR beta chains associated with cytomegalovirus. A few of the identified cytomegalovirus-associated TCR beta chains were confirmed in vitro to be specific for cytomegalovirus antigens. Only TCR beta chains were sequenced in this cohort, and the absence of alpha or paired-chain data limited detectable features. V-gene and J-gene trimming of TCR beta chains was associated with a missense DCLRE1C variant in a later genetic analysis, and the association was replicated in an independent cohort. In a later genetic analysis, fewer N-insertions in productive TCRs were reported among donors in an Asian-associated ancestry cluster than the roughly 640-donor mean. The classifier was reported to diagnose cytomegalovirus status with high specificity and sensitivity in both the original and validation cohorts. In a later analysis, HLA-associated TCR beta chains were found to be more clonally expanded and to have lower generation probabilities than equally common non-associated chains. Some IMGT-functional V segments, including TRBV6-2 and TRBV6-3, could not be distinguished by the 87-base-pair reads and were therefore excluded. In an earlier analysis of some 500 of the donors, most TCR beta V segments appeared in productive rearrangements about 87% or about 30% of the time, broadly matching IMGT annotations. Because HLA typing was missing for some donors at each locus, association tests included only the typed subset. According to a later analysis, TCR association rates differed among HLA loci, with DRB1 alleles showing the most associated TCRs and HLA-C alleles showing the fewest. Most CMV-associated TCR beta chains appeared to be HLA-restricted in a later analysis, and the HLA associations seemed to be driven largely by CMV exposure. A further reported finding was that TCR beta sequences accurately predicted the HLA-A and HLA-B alleles for most subjects in the first cohort. Most TCR sequences were seen in very few donors, while some public TCRs were found in many individuals. A cluster of highly shared sequence variants was judged likely to be a technical artifact of the sequencing pipeline. For the cohort, immune exposure information was limited to CMV serostatus. The earlier analysis of a few hundred of the donors excluded some 15 rarely observed V segments, including chromosome 9 orphons, because counts were too low. Presence/absence analyses assumed roughly uniform sequencing depth across donors, an assumption that may not hold. Several of the top co-occurrence clusters appeared to be linked to parvovirus B19, influenza, CMV and Epstein-Barr virus, according to a later analysis. Correlated functional status among segregating V segments might be attributable to linkage disequilibrium, but an unknown experimental factor could not be ruled out. The authors suggested that the approach could potentially be extended to other disease states and immunological phenotypes. A later analysis associated about 17,000 TCR beta sequences with specific HLA alleles at a false discovery rate of 0.05. Strong co-occurrence of HLA alleles, especially DR and DQ, made assigning TCR associations to individual alleles difficult.

In the case of this clone: The target of this receptor is not known. Base qualities are missing; no much larger clone stands one base away.

The cohort comprised approximately 700 healthy bone marrow donors. All cohort members were sampled while nominally healthy, although unrecorded immune exposures were likely present. The donor tested CMV seronegative, placing the donor among the 352 seronegative members of the cohort. Each donor provided a peripheral blood sample, and peripheral blood mononuclear cells were used for TCR beta sequencing. Genomic DNA was extracted from the blood cell samples with the Qiagen DNeasy Blood Extraction Kit. Libraries were prepared through the immunoSEQ multiplex PCR assay. The multiplex PCR relied on a mix of 60 forward primers for TCR Vbeta segments and 13 reverse primers for TCR Jbeta segments. The CDR3 region of rearranged TCR beta genes was amplified from genomic DNA with a multiplex PCR assay. On the Illumina HiSeq System, the amplified TCR beta libraries were sequenced as 87-base-pair reads. On the authors' methods: In a later analysis, tens of millions of unique TCR beta chains were counted across the roughly 670 repertoires, and roughly 11 million of these chains were shared by at least two donors. A nearest-neighbor algorithm error-corrected the raw reads and collapsed the reads into unique sequences, merging closely related sequences to remove PCR and sequencing errors. To assign V, D and J gene segments, CDR3 sequences were aligned to IMGT reference sequences. Each retained sequence needed at least a six-nucleotide match to both a V gene segment and a J gene segment. Rearrangements were classified as productive when the CDR3 lacked stop codons and remained in frame with V and J, and all other rearrangements were classified as non-productive. CDR3 was defined according to IMGT convention as the region running from the second conserved V-encoded cysteine to the conserved J-encoded phenylalanine. The earlier analysis of about 500 of the donors excluded sequences that lacked an unambiguous match to a single V gene segment. An earlier analysis of fewer than 750 of the donors classified V segments as functional when productive rearrangements were above 56.7% and as segregating when the standard deviation between donors was above 5%. A statistical classification framework was developed to diagnose cytomegalovirus status using the catalog of TCR beta chain sequences. In a later analysis, V and J genes were assigned by comparing TCR nucleotide sequences against IMGT/GENE-DB human TR gene sequences. The TCRdist pipeline was used in a later analysis to assign CDR3 sequences and most-parsimonious VDJ recombination scenarios. In a later analysis, every TCR beta chain was defined by the combination of its CDR3 amino acid sequence and its V-gene family, and reads without a unique V-gene family were dropped. A later analysis removed 592 highly shared, low-generation-probability nucleotide sequences to deal with suspected cross-contamination and a sequencing artifact. In a later analysis, a clonal expansion index was calculated for each public chain from normalized within-repertoire ranks of inferred template counts. In a later analysis, generation probabilities were computed with a VDJ recombination model fitted to out-of-frame rearrangements, and the resulting probabilities were checked against IGoR. Hypergeometric tests were used in a later analysis to score TCR-TCR, TCR-HLA and TCR-CMV co-occurrence, with a repertoire-size bias correction applied to the TCR pairs. A later analysis estimated false discovery rates by permuting HLA or CMV assignments 20 times. In a later analysis, co-occurring TCRs were grouped using DBSCAN, and TCRdist sequence similarity was added for clustering within HLA-allele-positive subsets. Co-occurrence clustering excluded repertoires with fewer than 30,000 or more than 120,000 public chains, plus five with anomalous nucleotide sharing. TCRdb retrieved this table from immuneACCESS and kept in-frame rearrangements only. Not all clones are present; in checked studies, unresolved V genes account for under half, and no reason is known for the remainder. V and J calls and clone size are copied from that table; D and trimming were computed from the DNA. This sample has under 200,000 clones in its table, and approximately 81% of those were observed once. Clones ranked in the top ten supply under 2% of the sample.

Measured from the cysteine to the phenylalanine, the CDR3 is 14 residues long. Only the CDR3 DNA stays, 42 bases, in frame from base 1. V loses 0 bases of germline sequence and J loses 5 bases, and the interval between the two ends is 10 bases. The germline V gene specifies KGHSH as CDR1 and LQKENI as CDR2. Material: PBMCs. In this chain, TRBV18 is recombined with TRBJ1-1, with no D gene named confidently. The TCR originated in a man between 18 and 35 years old in good health and CMV-seronegative. The CDR3 reads CASSPPQAHTEAFF. The DNA is as follows: TGTGCCAGCTCACCACCGCAGGCGCATACTGAAGCTTTCTTT. Supplemented by the reference TRBV18 and TRBJ1-1 proteins around the CDR3, the complete variable domain is NAGVMQNPRHLVRRRGQEARLRCSPMKGHSHVYWYRQLPEEGLKFMVYLQKENIIDESGMPKERFSAEFPKEGPSILRIQQVVRGDSAAYFCASSPPQAHTEAFFGQGTRLTVV.